This T cell receptor (beta chain) comes out of a study of radiotherapy plus CTLA-4 blockade in lung cancer. Whole-study findings and limits: Following radiotherapy plus ipilimumab, tumor-derived TCR clones expanded in the blood. Alongside interferon-beta, early blood T cell clone dynamics were reportedly the best predictor of response.

In regard to this clone: Its antigen is undetermined.

Assay used: immunoSEQ multiplex PCR; TCRdb lists only in-frame clones, some missing. The sample contains tens of thousands of clones, approximately 83% of which appear only once. The CDR3 runs to 15 residues. V was clipped by 5 bases and J by 2 bases; unmatched bases: 3. Germline loops: CDR1 KGHSH, CDR2 LQKENI. Patients had chemo-refractory metastatic non-small-cell lung cancer and received focal radiation plus CTLA-4 blockade that used ipilimumab. Sequencing used peripheral blood, obtained from a patient treated with radiotherapy plus ipilimumab. The TCR sequence derives from a human donor with non-small cell lung cancer who had stable disease on radiotherapy plus ipilimumab. This chain joins TRBV18 and TRBJ2-7; TRBD2 matches at 13 bases. CDR3 loop: CASSEGTSGTYEQYF. CDR3 in DNA: TGTGCCAGCTCAGAAGGGACTAGCGGGACCTACGAGCAGTACTTC. Full variable domain (outside the CDR3, taken from reference TRBV18 and TRBJ2-7): NAGVMQNPRHLVRRRGQEARLRCSPMKGHSHVYWYRQLPEEGLKFMVYLQKENIIDESGMPKERFSAEFPKEGPSILRIQQVVRGDSAAYFCASSEGTSGTYEQYFGPGTRLTVT.